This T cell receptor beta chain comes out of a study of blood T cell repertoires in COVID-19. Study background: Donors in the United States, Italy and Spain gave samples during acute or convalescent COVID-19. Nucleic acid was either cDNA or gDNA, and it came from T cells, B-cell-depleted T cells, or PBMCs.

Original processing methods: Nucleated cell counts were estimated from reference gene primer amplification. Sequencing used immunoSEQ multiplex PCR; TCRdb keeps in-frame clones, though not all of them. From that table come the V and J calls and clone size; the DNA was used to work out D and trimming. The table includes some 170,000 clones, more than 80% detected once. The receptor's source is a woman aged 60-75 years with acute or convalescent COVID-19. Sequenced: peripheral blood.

The CDR3 nucleotides read TGTGCCAGCAGTTTGGCTAGCGGGAGTAATAACCACAATGAGCAGTTCTTC. It yields the protein CASSLASGSNNHNEQFF. The chain has TRBV28 and TRBJ2-1, with 10 bases matching TRBD2. V shed 3 bases and J 5 bases; nucleotides not matched to a gene: 10. The germline V gene has CDR1 MDHEN and CDR2 SYDVKM. The CDR3 length is 17 residues.